Shown below are 7 T cell receptor beta chains from a single sample sequenced in a study of identical twins. TCRdb called the 5' RACE reads again in MiXCR, with one record for every CDR3 protein. The data hold 260,000 or so distinct CDR3 sequences, with approximately 7.8% observed a single time. This sample also appeared in a second study, on yellow fever vaccine responses in identical twins.

The sequencing sample was made of CD8+ T cells sorted from blood. Receptor source: a woman under 30 in good health.

The table lists this clonotype with a few counts. The chain joins TRBV6-1 to TRBJ1-1; D perhaps matches TRBD1 (6 bases). The germline gives CDR1 MNHNS, CDR2 SASEGT. The CDR3 is made up of 13 amino acids. V shed 6 bases and J shed 3 bases, with 11 bases lying between them. CDR3 nucleotide sequence: TGTGCCAGCAGACGGAAGGGGGACACTGAAGCTTTCTTT. This translates into CASRRKGDTEAFF.

This clonotype was picked up many times. The V gene is TRBV12-3 or TRBV12-4, the J gene TRBJ2-3, with TRBD2 as a possible D gene (6 bases). V gave up 3 bases and J gave up 4 bases, with 11 bases separating them. The CDR3 is made up of 14 amino acids. The CDR3 is CASSFGLLADTQYF. CDR3 nucleotide sequence: TGTGCCAGCAGTTTCGGACTATTGGCAGATACGCAGTATTTT.

This clonotype occurred a few times. This sequence joins TRBV11-2 and TRBJ2-7; D unclear. Trimming stripped 0 bases from V and 0 bases from J, with 15 bases between. The CDR3 is made up of 17 amino acids. Germline V gene sequence: CDR1 SGHAT, CDR2 FQNNGV. The CDR3 nucleotides read TGTGCCAGCAGCTTAGATCAGGTCGGAACCGACTCCTACGAGCAGTACTTC. Its protein product is CASSLDQVGTDSYEQYF.

The chain links TRBV7-2 to TRBJ2-1; D may be TRBD2 (5 bases). The CDR3 extends over 15 amino acids. V shed 0 bases and J shed 2 bases, with 8 bases lying between them. Germline V CDR1 and CDR2: SGHTA, FQGNSA. The CDR3 sequence: CASSLADYAYNEQFF. The CDR3 nucleotides read TGTGCCAGCAGCTTAGCCGACTACGCCTACAATGAGCAGTTCTTC. Variable domain in full (rest from reference TRBV7-2 and TRBJ2-1): GAGVSQSPSNKVTEKGKDVELRCDPISGHTALYWYRQSLGQGLEFLIYFQGNSAPDKSGLPSDRFSAERTGGSVSTLTIQRTQQEDSAVYLCASSLADYAYNEQFFGPGTRLTVL.

This clonotype has more than one count but fewer than ten. This sequence joins TRBV25-1 and TRBJ2-3, with D perhaps TRBD2 (5 bases). This CDR3 region has 16 residues. Germline V lookup: CDR1 MGHDK, CDR2 SYGVNS. The V gene lost 6 bases and the J gene lost 6 bases, with 22 bases spanning the gap. The chain's CDR3 is CASSTRGGPRGDTQYF. CDR3 coding DNA: TGTGCCAGCAGCACCCGCGGCGGACCAAGAGGGGATACGCAGTATTTT.

The sample holds many counts of this clonotype. This sequence joins TRBV6-2 or TRBV6-3 and TRBJ2-1, with 7 positions matching TRBD2. Germline values: CDR1 MNHEY, CDR2 SVGEGT. After removal of 3 bases from V and 8 bases from J, the junction contained 10 bases not matched to a gene. CDR3 length: 15 residues. The CDR3 sequence is CASSYSAGEVYEQFF. The CDR3 region has the DNA TGTGCCAGCAGTTATTCTGCGGGAGAGGTGTATGAGCAGTTCTTC.

This clonotype has at least ten counts. The V call is TRBV7-8, the J call TRBJ2-1; D is perhaps TRBD2 (6 bases). Trimming removed 1 base at V and 8 bases at J, with 9 bases between. The CDR3 contains 13 residues. CDR1 is SGHVS, CDR2 FQNEAQ, per germline. CDR3 loop: CASSLGLAYEQFF. The CDR3 bases are TGTGCCAGCAGCTTAGGGCTAGCGTATGAGCAGTTCTTC.